This entry describes one T cell receptor beta chain. No antigen is known for it. V was cut by 0 bases and J by 0 bases, with 16 bases left in between. The CDR3 contains 18 residues. Germline loops: CDR1 SGHTS, CDR2 YDEGEE. TCRdb ran MiXCR on the 5' RACE reads and lists one entry per CDR3 protein. This table holds a few hundred thousand distinct CDR3 sequences, under 25% found once. These data originate in a study of T-cell memory formation after mild COVID-19. Regarding the study as a whole: Some clones that responded were present in memory (sampled pre-infection), which suggests cross-reactive memory joined.

The V call is TRBV5-8, the J call TRBJ1-5; D perhaps matches TRBD1 (5 bases). Sample: PBMCs or a T cell subset sorted from them (not recorded which). This sequence originates from an adult woman who had mild COVID-19 (a few samples of this study predate the infection). Cell type and time point are not known. The CDR3 protein is CASSLEIIRGYSNQPQHF. The CDR3 nucleotides are TGTGCCAGCAGCTTGGAGATCATAAGGGGCTATAGCAATCAGCCCCAGCATTTT. Combining the CDR3 with reference TRBV5-8 and TRBJ1-5 gives the whole variable domain EAGVTQSPTHLIKTRGQQATLRCSPISGHTSVYWYQQALGLGLQFLLWYDEGEERNRGNFPPRFSGRQFPNYSSELNVNALELEDSALYLCASSLEIIRGYSNQPQHFGDGTRLSIL.